This T cell receptor beta chain was sequenced during a study of cytomegalovirus exposure and HLA in healthy donors (dated by TCRdb to 2016 to 2017). About the full investigation: An earlier analysis of roughly 500 of the donors reported about 290 Gb of sequence data and roughly 100 million unique TCR beta sequences from 190 million or so T cells. An early release that covered about 600 HLA-typed donors contained approximately 300 gigabases of sequencing data and about 93 million unique TCR sequences. The genetic ancestry cluster associated with self-reported Caucasian donors included 65% to 90% of the roughly 400 genotyped donors. The study was designed to test whether signatures of past pathogen exposure could be identified by cataloging public T cell receptors. The study used immunosequencing to profile the T cell repertoires of hundreds of subjects and linked those repertoires to cytomegalovirus serostatus. A separate validation cohort of over 95 different subjects was used in addition to the 666-subject first cohort. The study combined high-throughput TCR immunosequencing, statistical association of individual TCRs with disease status, and machine learning to predict cytomegalovirus infection status. In a later analysis, previously published TCR beta repertoires from 666 donors were re-analyzed and high-resolution HLA genotyping was added so that TCR occurrence patterns could be studied. Rather than drawing on any new phenotypic data, the later analysis identified candidate immune exposures from TCR beta sequences and the way those sequences occurred across donors. An earlier analysis of 587 of the donors used high-throughput TCR beta sequencing to judge whether each TCR beta V gene segment behaved as functional or pseudogenic. Donor age, sex, ethnicity and CMV serostatus were collected together with the repertoire data. A later genetic analysis took genome-wide SNP genotypes for about three fifths of the 666 donors and used that subset as a discovery cohort. All discovery cohort repertoires had been generated using a single sequencing platform. Class I and class II HLA loci were covered by the typing at four-digit resolution. The number of typed donors differed by locus: roughly 629-630 for A, B, C, DRB1 and DQB1; 500 to 550 for DQA1; some 610 for DPA1; and 450 to 480 for DPB1. A few DR-DQ haplotypes were handled as single units for association and clustering because linkage in the cohort was strong. Across about 370 genotyped donors of the cohort, an average of roughly 250,000 unique TCR beta nucleotide sequences per donor were sequenced, and approximately 17% of those sequences were non-productive. General findings and caveats noted by the study authors: In a later analysis, several top co-occurrence clusters were reported to appear linked to parvovirus B19, influenza, CMV and Epstein-Barr virus. Some IMGT-functional V segments, including TRBV6-2 and TRBV6-3, could not be distinguished by the 87-base-pair reads and were therefore excluded. In this cohort, only TCR beta chains were sequenced, and detectable features were limited by the absence of alpha or paired-chain data. A later genetic analysis associated a missense DCLRE1C variant with V-gene and J-gene trimming of TCR beta chains, and an independent cohort replicated the association. The study listed approximately 160 TCR beta chains as associated with cytomegalovirus. According to a later analysis, most CMV-associated TCR beta chains appeared to be HLA-restricted, and the HLA associations seemed to be driven largely by CMV exposure. Specific HLA alleles were associated with 16,951 TCR beta sequences at a false discovery rate of 0.05 in a later analysis. The classifier was reported to diagnose cytomegalovirus status with high specificity and sensitivity in both the original cohort and the validation cohort. In vitro tests confirmed that three of the cytomegalovirus-associated TCR beta chains recognize cytomegalovirus antigens. Linkage disequilibrium might explain the correlated functional status among segregating V segments, but an unknown experimental factor could not be excluded. Immune exposure information for the cohort was limited to CMV serostatus. A later genetic analysis reported fewer N-insertions in productive TCRs among donors in an Asian-associated ancestry cluster than the approximately 700-donor mean. Roughly uniform sequencing depth across donors was assumed in presence/absence analyses, although this assumption may not hold. A group of highly shared sequence variants was considered likely to be a technical artifact of the sequencing pipeline. An earlier analysis of around 500 of the donors showed that most TCR beta V segments appeared in productive rearrangements either about 87% or about 30% of the time, which broadly matched IMGT annotations. Because counts were too low, approximately 18 rarely observed V segments, including chromosome 9 orphons, were excluded from the earlier analysis of 500 to 700 of the donors. The authors suggested that the approach could potentially be extended to other disease states and immunological phenotypes. Because some donors lacked HLA typing at each locus, the association tests relied only on the typed subset. A later analysis found that TCR association rates varied across HLA loci, with DRB1 alleles showing the most associated TCRs and HLA-C alleles the fewest. When HLA alleles, especially DR and DQ, strongly co-occurred, attributing TCR associations to individual alleles was difficult. In a later analysis, HLA-associated TCR beta chains showed more clonal expansion and lower generation probabilities than non-associated chains that were equally common. Across donors, most TCR sequences were observed very rarely, whereas some public TCRs were present in many individuals. A further reported finding was that TCR beta sequences accurately predicted the HLA-A and HLA-B alleles for most subjects in the first cohort.

Of note for this clone: Its antigen is unknown. Base qualities are missing; no much larger clone stands one base away.

Libraries were constructed by the immunoSEQ multiplex PCR assay. For the multiplex PCR, a mixture combining 60 forward primers for TCR Vbeta segments and 13 reverse primers for TCR Jbeta segments was used. Amplification of the CDR3 region of rearranged TCR beta genes was performed with a multiplex PCR assay on genomic DNA. The amplified TCR beta libraries were sequenced on the Illumina HiSeq System as 87-base-pair reads. In the authors' own workflow: In a later analysis, tens of millions of unique TCR beta chains were counted across the approximately 620 repertoires, and roughly 11 million of these chains were shared by at least two donors. Raw reads were error-corrected and collapsed into unique sequences by a nearest-neighbor algorithm in which closely related sequences were merged to remove PCR and sequencing errors. CDR3 sequences were aligned to IMGT reference sequences to assign V, D and J gene segments. For a sequence to be retained, a match of at least six nucleotides to both a V gene segment and a J gene segment was required. A rearrangement counted as productive if the CDR3 had no stop codons and remained in frame with V and J, and every other rearrangement counted as non-productive. Following IMGT convention, CDR3 was defined as the stretch from the second conserved V-encoded cysteine to the conserved J-encoded phenylalanine. Sequences without an unambiguous match to a single V gene segment were excluded from the earlier analysis of 500 to 700 of the donors. In an earlier analysis of a few hundred of the donors, a V segment was called functional when productive rearrangements were above 56.7%, and segregating when the standard deviation between donors exceeded 5%. A statistical classification framework was built to diagnose cytomegalovirus status from the catalog of TCR beta chain sequences. In a later analysis, TCR nucleotide sequences were compared against IMGT/GENE-DB human TR gene sequences so that V and J genes could be assigned. In a later analysis, CDR3 sequences and most-parsimonious VDJ recombination scenarios were assigned using the TCRdist pipeline. In a later analysis, each TCR beta chain was defined by its CDR3 amino acid sequence together with its V-gene family, and reads lacking a unique V-gene family were excluded. As a way to deal with suspected cross-contamination and a sequencing artifact, a later analysis dropped 500 to 700 nucleotide sequences that were highly shared and had low generation probability. A later analysis calculated a clonal expansion index for each public chain from normalized within-repertoire ranks of inferred template counts. In a later analysis, generation probabilities were computed using a VDJ recombination model fitted to out-of-frame rearrangements, and the results were checked against IGoR. Hypergeometric tests were used in a later analysis to score TCR-TCR, TCR-HLA and TCR-CMV co-occurrence, with a repertoire-size bias correction applied to the TCR pairs. To estimate false discovery rates, a later analysis permuted the HLA or CMV assignments 20 times. A later analysis grouped co-occurring TCRs with DBSCAN, adding TCRdist sequence similarity when clustering within HLA-allele-positive subsets. Repertoires with fewer than 30,000 or more than 120,000 public chains, plus five repertoires with anomalous nucleotide sharing, were excluded from co-occurrence clustering. Sourced from immuneACCESS, this table was stored by TCRdb with only in-frame sequences that have V and J called. A share of the clones is absent; for the studies checked, an unresolved V gene accounts for under half, and the remainder has no known explanation. That table furnishes V, J and clone size, whereas the DNA furnished D and trimming. Recorded for this sample are 130,000 to 150,000 clones; roughly 76% of them occurred a single time. 2.5% to 3.5% of the sample rests with the top ten.

The CDR3 spans 11 residues, from the cysteine through the phenylalanine. CDR3 DNA is the only sequence kept; it has 33 bases, read in frame from the first base. Via the germline V gene, CDR1 is SNHLY and CDR2 FYNNEI. V loses 8 bases, J loses 1 base, and the germline ends lie 6 bases apart. The cohort comprised 666 healthy bone marrow donors. At the time of sampling, every cohort member was nominally healthy, though immune exposures that went unrecorded were likely present. The donor was CMV seronegative and belonged to the group of approximately 320 seronegative cohort members. A peripheral blood sample was provided by each donor, and peripheral blood mononuclear cells were used for TCR beta sequencing. Genomic DNA extraction from the blood cell samples was performed with the Qiagen DNeasy Blood Extraction Kit.

The specimen was PBMCs. The sequence was obtained from a woman aged 25-40 years in good health and CMV-seronegative. The V gene is TRBV2 and the J gene is TRBJ2-7; the D gene lacks a confident call. The sequenced DNA is TGTGCCAGCGGCCTGTCCTACGAGCAGTACTTC. This encodes CASGLSYEQYF.